This T cell receptor beta chain originates from a study of T cells in localized non-small cell lung cancer. General observations from the study: Clonality of T cells reached its maximum in uninvolved adjacent lung, surpassing tumor. Density of T cells in blood, when higher, went with longer overall survival. Sequencing involved a lone tumor region, leaving heterogeneity possible. Median detection of top 100 tumor clones in adjacent lung was 55 to 60 clones.

V was trimmed by 3 bases and J by 5 bases, leaving 13 bases between them. CDR1 SGHVS and CDR2 FNYEAQ come from the germline V gene. The CDR3 totals 15 residues. This clone has only a few counts. Antigen unknown. TCRdb keeps only in-frame clones here, not all; method: immunoSEQ multiplex PCR. This sample has about 25,000 clones, with 92% found just once. The clonotype originates from a man aged 35 to 69 with stage III squamous cell lung carcinoma. The material was peripheral blood, obtained before any cancer treatment. This chain joins TRBV7-6 and TRBJ2-2; D possibly corresponds to TRBD2 (5 bases). The chain's CDR3 is CASSFGWGETGELFF. CDR3 in DNA: TGTGCCAGCAGCTTTGGTTGGGGAGAAACCGGGGAGCTGTTTTTT.